A single sample is the source of the 6 T cell receptor beta chains below, sequenced in a study of early T cells in non-severe SARS-CoV-2 infection. MiXCR, applied by TCRdb to the 5' RACE reads, yields one record per CDR3 protein. Of about 49,000 distinct CDR3 sequences listed, about 11% are singletons. The source material was whole blood. These receptors all stem from an adult who was a healthcare worker with PCR-confirmed SARS-CoV-2 infection or an uninfected control (not recorded which).

In its sample, this clonotype was seen many times. The rearrangement links TRBV10-2 to TRBJ1-3; 8 nucleotides line up with TRBD1. V was clipped by 7 bases and J by 2 bases; unmatched bases: 7. The CDR3 spans 15 residues. CDR1 is WSHSY and CDR2 is SAAADI in the germline V gene. CDR3 in amino acids: CASTPTGVTGNTIYF. CDR3 coding DNA: TGCGCCAGCACCCCGACAGGGGTGACTGGAAACACCATATATTTT.

This clonotype was seen repeatedly, ten times or more. This chain uses TRBV28 with TRBJ1-6; weak D call: TRBD1 (5 bases). The CDR3 spans 12 residues. Germline V gene lookup returns CDR1 MDHEN and CDR2 SYDVKM. The CDR3 DNA follows: TGTGGGACGACAGAGACTAATTCACCCCTCCACTTT. Residues: CGTTETNSPLHF.

The table lists this clonotype with a few counts. V gene TRBV11-2 combines with J gene TRBJ2-7; 9 nucleotides agree with TRBD1. This CDR3 has 13 residues. V was pared by 6 bases and J by 4 bases, with 4 bases of the junction left unmatched. Germline V gene sequence: CDR1 SGHAT, CDR2 FQNNGV. CDR3 region: CASSTDRGYEQYF. The DNA for the CDR3 is TGTGCCAGCAGTACGGACAGGGGTTACGAGCAGTACTTC.

This clonotype was counted between two and nine times. This sequence joins TRBV7-9 and TRBJ2-1; no clear D gene. CDR3 size: 13 residues. From germline, CDR1 is SEHNR and CDR2 FQNEAQ (reference sequence). V lost 0 bases, J lost 6 bases, and 6 bases lay in between. The CDR3 DNA reads as TGTGCCAGCAGCTTAGCATCAAGCAATGAGCAGTTCTTC. Its translation: CASSLASSNEQFF.

This clonotype showed up just a few times. The V call is TRBV4-2, the J call TRBJ2-2; 8 bases match TRBD2. J lost 6 bases, V lost 4 bases, and 10 bases had no gene match. Germline V gene lookup returns CDR1 LGHNA and CDR2 YNFKEQ. The CDR3 is made up of 16 amino acids. This CDR3 is CASSLGLAGGAGELFF. The CDR3 DNA follows: TGTGCCAGCAGCCTTGGGCTAGCGGGCGGGGCCGGGGAGCTGTTTTTT.

This clonotype was counted ten times or more. The V call is TRBV3-1, the J call TRBJ1-1, with D unresolved. This CDR3 has 14 residues. With 6 bases removed from V and 1 base from J, the gap between germline ends came to 12 bases. Germline assignment: CDR1 LGHDT and CDR2 YNNKEL (reference sequence). The CDR3 DNA reads TGTGCCAGCAGTTCCGACAACCAGAACACTGAAGCTTTCTTT. Protein sequence: CASSSDNQNTEAFF. Using reference TRBV3-1 and TRBJ1-1 for the parts outside the CDR3, the full variable domain is DTAVSQTPKYLVTQMGNDKSIKCEQNLGHDTMYWYKQDSKKFLKIMFSYNNKELIINETVPNRFSPKSPDKAHLNLHINSLELGDSAVYFCASSSDNQNTEAFFGQGTRLTVV.